Included here is one TCR beta chain sequence, with context. Its antigen is unidentified. TCRB transcripts that were expressed got sequenced, as all of the isolated RNA had been reverse transcribed. TCRdb's copy holds only in-frame clones and misses some; the assay was immunoSEQ multiplex PCR. The sample holds 300,000 or so clones, about 13% seen once. The sample comes from a study of beta chain features in type 1 diabetes. Study-wide results and limits: Shorter TCRB CDR3s, moderately but significantly so, were found in Type 1 diabetes patients in all four CD4+ subsets.

Sequencing was performed on naive CD4+ T cells from blood. The receptor's source is a young woman with type 1 diabetes.

This chain's CDR3 is CASSLAGEQYV. Written as DNA, the CDR3 is TGTGCCAGCAGCTTAGCGGGCGAGCAGTACGTC. This sequence joins TRBV7-8 and TRBJ2-7; D is unclear. With 0 bases removed from V and 6 bases from J, the gap between germline ends came to 3 bases. Germline V CDR1 and CDR2: SGHVS, FQNEAQ. CDR3 length: 11 residues.